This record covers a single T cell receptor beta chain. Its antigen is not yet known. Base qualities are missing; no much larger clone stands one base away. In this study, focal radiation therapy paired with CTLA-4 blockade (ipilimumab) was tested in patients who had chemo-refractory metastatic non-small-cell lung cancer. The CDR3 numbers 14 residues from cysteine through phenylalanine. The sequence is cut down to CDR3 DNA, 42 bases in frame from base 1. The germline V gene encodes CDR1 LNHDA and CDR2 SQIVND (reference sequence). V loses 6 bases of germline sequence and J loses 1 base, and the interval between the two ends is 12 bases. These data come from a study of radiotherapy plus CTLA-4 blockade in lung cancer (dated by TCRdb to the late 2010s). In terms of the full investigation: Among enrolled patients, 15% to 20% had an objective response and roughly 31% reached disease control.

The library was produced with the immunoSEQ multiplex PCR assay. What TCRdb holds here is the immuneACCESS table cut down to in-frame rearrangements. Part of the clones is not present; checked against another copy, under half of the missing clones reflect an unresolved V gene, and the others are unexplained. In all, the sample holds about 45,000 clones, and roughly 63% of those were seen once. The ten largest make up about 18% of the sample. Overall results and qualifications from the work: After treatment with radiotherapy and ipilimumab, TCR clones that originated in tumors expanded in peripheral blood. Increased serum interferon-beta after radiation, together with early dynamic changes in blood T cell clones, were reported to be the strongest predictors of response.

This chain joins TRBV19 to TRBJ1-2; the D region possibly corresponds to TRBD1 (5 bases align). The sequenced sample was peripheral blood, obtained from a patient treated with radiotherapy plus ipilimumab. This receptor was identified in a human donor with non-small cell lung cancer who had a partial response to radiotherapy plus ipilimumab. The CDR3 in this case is CASRKRGDNYGYTF. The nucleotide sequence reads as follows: TGTGCCAGTAGAAAAAGGGGCGATAACTATGGCTACACCTTC.